The entry below describes one T cell receptor beta chain. The sample is drawn from a study of blood T cell repertoires in COVID-19. Study summary: The samples span acute and convalescent COVID-19 from the United States, Italy and Spain. From T cells, B-cell-depleted T cells, or PBMCs came the material, which was cDNA or gDNA.

Donors of Cohort 3 who recovered were those that had two negative PCRs, clearance, or symptom resolution. The assay was immunoSEQ multiplex PCR, and TCRdb's table has in-frame clones only and misses some. This table holds some 350,000 clones, roughly 90% found once. The TCR sequence derives from a woman aged 30 to 39 who had recovered from COVID-19. The sequenced sample was PBMCs or T cells enriched from blood (not recorded which).

CDR3 in DNA: TGTGCCAGCAGTGGGGACTCCTCCTACGAGCAGTACTTC. This gives the protein CASSGDSSYEQYF. The genes are TRBV27 and TRBJ2-7; TRBD2 is a possible D gene (6 bases). The CDR3 consists of 13 residues. Trimming pared 5 bases from V and 0 bases from J, leaving 8 bases between. CDR1 and CDR2 (germline): MNHEY, SMNVEV (reference sequence).